This T cell receptor beta chain was profiled in a study of T cell responses to AZD1222 COVID-19 vaccine. Worth noting for this clone: As yet, its antigen is unknown.

Study-wide results and limits: Clonal diversity may have been underestimated in mostly white British donors. Reports say nearly half of spike-specific TCRs go after unmutated variant regions. Without day 14 samples, only post-peak T cell repertoires were studied.

Sequenced by immunoSEQ multiplex PCR; TCRdb stores in-frame clones only, minus some. The repertoire holds some 150,000 clones, with more than 85% as singletons. The sequences come from peripheral blood, collected on day 0 of MenACWY control vaccination. The receptor comes from an adult in good health.

CDR3 in amino acids: CASSLRDRRTSGHTDTQYF. In DNA form, the CDR3 reads TGCGCCAGCAGCCTCCGGGACAGGAGGACTAGCGGCCACACAGATACGCAGTATTTT. The V call is TRBV4-1, the J call TRBJ2-3; TRBD2 matches at 10 bases. Germline V lookup: CDR1 MGHRA, CDR2 YSYEKL. V was pared by 4 bases and J by 2 bases, with 15 bases of the junction left unmatched. The CDR3 runs 19 residues.